The 15 T cell receptor beta chains below were found in one sample sequenced in a study of CD8 T cells in ankylosing spondylitis. TCRdb called the 5' RACE reads again in MiXCR, with one record for every CDR3 protein. The data contain just over 300,000 distinct CDR3 sequences, 20% of them singletons. What was sequenced was blood, either unsorted or a sorted T cell fraction (not recorded which). Every receptor here comes from a female donor with ankylosing spondylitis or in good health (not recorded which).

V and J are TRBV7-2 and TRBJ1-4; 10 nucleotides match TRBD1. V lost 5 bases and J lost 7; bases outside the gene matches: 7. The CDR3 consists of 15 residues. Germline CDR1 and CDR2: SGHTA and FQGNSA. This CDR3 reads CASSRRTGGSEKLFF. The CDR3 DNA sequence: TGTGCCAGCAGCCGACGGACAGGGGGGAGTGAAAAACTGTTTTTT.

This clonotype turned up a few times. V gene TRBV18 combines with J gene TRBJ2-1, with D hard to call. The germline gives CDR1 KGHSH, CDR2 LQKENI. CDR3 length equals 13 residues. The V gene lost 2 bases and the J gene lost 5 bases, with 7 bases spanning the gap. This chain's CDR3 is CASSPAGDNEQFF. CDR3 bases: TGTGCCAGCTCACCAGCAGGAGACAATGAGCAGTTCTTC.

This clonotype was counted ten times or more. The chain joins TRBV6-5 to TRBJ1-1, with D maybe TRBD1 (5 bases). The CDR3 sequence is 14 residues long. From germline, CDR1 is MNHEY and CDR2 SVGAGI. V lost 0 bases and J lost 5, with 10 bases in between. The CDR3 sequence: CASSYSARGTEAFF. CDR3 nucleotides: TGTGCCAGCAGTTACTCGGCGAGGGGAACTGAAGCTTTCTTT.

The chain carries TRBV29-1 and TRBJ2-7; the D call may be TRBD1 or TRBD2 (5 bases each). There are 13 residues in the CDR3. The germline gives CDR1 SQVTM, CDR2 ANQGSEA. V was trimmed by 7 bases and J by 7 bases, leaving 20 bases between them. The CDR3 spells CSASPGPPVEQYF. DNA for the CDR3: TGCAGCGCTTCACCGGGACCTCCTGTAGAGCAGTACTTC.

The sample holds a few counts of this clonotype. This chain uses TRBV20-1 with TRBJ2-1, with D possibly called TRBD1 or TRBD2 (5 bases each). The V gene's germline CDR1 is DFQATT and CDR2 SNEGSKA (reference sequence). This CDR3 region has 12 residues. The V end lost 0 bases, the J end lost 12 bases, and 12 bases lay between the germline ends. The CDR3 spells CSARDRGVWQFF. Here the CDR3 DNA reads TGCAGTGCTAGAGATCGAGGGGTGTGGCAGTTCTTC.

For the CDR3, the DNA is TGCAGTGCTAGCCATGACAGGGGCGGTACCGGGGAGCTGTTTTTT. It translates to CSASHDRGGTGELFF. The chain links TRBV20-1 to TRBJ2-2, with 8 bases fitting TRBD1. The CDR3 runs 15 residues. V dropped 3 bases and J dropped 5; count of bases not matched to a gene: 8. Germline CDR1 DFQATT, CDR2 SNEGSKA (reference sequence).

CDR3 loop: CSVVVRGRDTEAFF. The CDR3 coding sequence is TGCAGCGTTGTAGTGAGGGGGCGTGACACTGAAGCTTTCTTT. The rearrangement joins TRBV29-1 to TRBJ1-1; TRBD1 matches 7 bases. This CDR3 comprises 14 residues. Germline V gene data show CDR1 as SQVTM and CDR2 as ANQGSEA. Unmatched junction bases numbered 8, after V lost 4 bases and J lost 3 bases. Combining the CDR3 with reference TRBV29-1 and TRBJ1-1 gives the whole variable domain SAVISQKPSRDICQRGTSLTIQCQVDSQVTMMFWYRQQPGQSLTLIATANQGSEATYESGFVIDKFPISRPNLTFSTLTVSNMSPEDSSIYLCSVVVRGRDTEAFFGQGTRLTVV.

This clonotype appeared a few times. The V and J genes are TRBV6-5 and TRBJ2-1, with D hard to call. The CDR3 extends over 13 amino acids. Between the trimmed V and J ends, which lost 3 bases and 5 bases, there was a span of 8 bases. Germline loops: CDR1 MNHEY, CDR2 SVGAGI. CDR3 protein: CASSYGSHNEQFF. The CDR3 DNA is TGTGCCAGCAGTTATGGCTCGCACAATGAGCAGTTCTTC.

In this sample, this clonotype turned up a few times. The chain links TRBV12-3 or TRBV12-4 to TRBJ2-3; D remains ambiguous. V gave up 4 bases and J gave up 1 base, with 6 bases separating them. The length of the CDR3 is 13 residues. CDR3 nucleotides: TGTGCCAGCAGTTGGAAGGGCACAGATACGCAGTATTTT. Residues: CASSWKGTDTQYF.

V gene TRBV6-4 combines with J gene TRBJ2-2; weak D call: TRBD1 (6 bases). From germline, CDR1 is MRHNA and CDR2 SNTAGT. V dropped 6 bases and J dropped 3 bases, with 11 bases sitting between them. The CDR3 runs 14 residues. The CDR3 nucleotides read TGTGCCAGCAGAGAACAGGGATACACCGGGGAGCTGTTTTTT. As protein: CASREQGYTGELFF.

The chain links TRBV12-3 or TRBV12-4 to TRBJ2-7; TRBD2 aligns across 7 bases. This CDR3 is 12 amino acids long. The V and J ends lost 1 base and 12 bases, in that order; junction bases with no gene match: 6. The CDR3 protein is CASSLDSGKTYF. The CDR3 DNA follows: TGTGCCAGCAGTTTAGACAGCGGGAAAACGTACTTC.

The V gene is TRBV5-4, the J gene TRBJ2-2; D is ambiguous. The germline V and J ends were trimmed by 0 bases and 4 bases, with 13 bases remaining between them. CDR3 length: 16 residues. Germline V gene data show CDR1 as SGHNT and CDR2 as YYREEE (reference sequence). The CDR3 is CASSLVRTVSTGELFF. The CDR3 DNA follows: TGTGCCAGCAGCTTGGTTCGGACCGTAAGCACCGGGGAGCTGTTTTTT.

The rearrangement uses TRBV19 and TRBJ1-1, with no clear D. The CDR3 length is 13 residues. CDR1 and CDR2 from the germline V gene are LNHDA and SQIVND (reference sequence). The V gene lost 7 bases and the J gene lost 5 bases, with 14 bases spanning the gap. The CDR3 sequence is CASNGVPGTEAFF. Written as DNA, the CDR3 is TGTGCCAGTAATGGAGTCCCGGGGACTGAAGCTTTCTTT.

This clonotype was found many times. This chain uses TRBV20-1 with TRBJ2-3, with a tentative D call TRBD1 (6 bases). CDR1 and CDR2 from the germline V gene are DFQATT and SNEGSKA (reference sequence). Trimming cost V 6 bases and J 4 bases, with 11 bases left between them. This CDR3 contains 12 residues. Here the CDR3 reads CSAIQGSDTQYF. For the CDR3, the DNA is TGCAGTGCCATACAGGGATCAGATACGCAGTATTTT.

The chain links TRBV9 to TRBJ1-1; perhaps TRBD1 as D (5 bases). In germline, CDR1 is SGDLS, CDR2 YYNGEE. This CDR3 region has 13 residues. Between the trimmed V and J ends, which lost 3 bases and 0 bases, there was a span of 6 bases. Written as DNA, the CDR3 is TGTGCCAGCAGCGCGGACATGAACACTGAAGCTTTCTTT. Protein: CASSADMNTEAFF. The whole variable domain, filled in from reference TRBV9 and TRBJ1-1, reads DSGVTQTPKHLITATGQRVTLRCSPRSGDLSVYWYQQSLDQGLQFLIQYYNGEERAKGNILERFSAQQFPDLHSELNLSSLELGDSALYFCASSADMNTEAFFGQGTRLTVV.